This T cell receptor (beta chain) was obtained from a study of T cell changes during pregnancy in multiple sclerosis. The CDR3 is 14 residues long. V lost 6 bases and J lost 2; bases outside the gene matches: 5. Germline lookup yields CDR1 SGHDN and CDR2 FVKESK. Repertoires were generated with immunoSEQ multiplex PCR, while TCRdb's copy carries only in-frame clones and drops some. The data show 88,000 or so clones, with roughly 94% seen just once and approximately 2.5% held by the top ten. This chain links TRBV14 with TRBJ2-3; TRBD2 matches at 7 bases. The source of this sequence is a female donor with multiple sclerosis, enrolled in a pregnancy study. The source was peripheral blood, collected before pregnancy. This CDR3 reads CASSRGLSTDTQYF. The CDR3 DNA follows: TGTGCCAGCAGTCGGGGACTATCCACAGATACGCAGTATTTT.